This TCR beta chain was identified during a study of cytomegalovirus exposure and HLA in healthy donors. Findings of the study overall: High sensitivity and specificity were reportedly achieved when the classifier diagnosed cytomegalovirus status. Immune exposure information available was restricted to CMV serostatus. It was assumed in the presence/absence analyses that sequencing depth was roughly uniform across donors. Most TCR sequences were uncommon, yet certain public TCRs appeared in many donors.

The PCR was carried out with 60 Vbeta primers and 13 Jbeta primers. The table came from immunoSEQ multiplex PCR; TCRdb's copy has only in-frame clones and leaves some out. The table has some 150,000 clones, roughly three quarters seen once. The CDR3 contains 14 residues. With 4 bases clipped from V and 5 bases from J, the junction kept 6 bases outside the gene matches. Germline assignment: CDR1 MNHEY and CDR2 SVGAGI. Turning to this clone: The antigen remains unidentified.

The sequencing sample was made of PBMCs. This clonotype was sampled from a man aged 25 to 40 in good health and CMV-seropositive. V is TRBV6-5 and J is TRBJ1-1; 8 bases fit TRBD1. CDR3 loop: CASSFTGGGTEAFF. The CDR3 region has the DNA TGTGCCAGCAGTTTCACAGGGGGAGGAACTGAAGCTTTCTTT.